Listed here are 30 T cell receptor beta chains from one sample, sequenced in a study of beta chain features in type 1 diabetes. Study-wide points: TCRB CDR3 length was moderately but significantly reduced in all four CD4+ subsets of Type 1 diabetes patients.

The antigens for these receptors are not known. Every isolated RNA sample was fully reverse transcribed, so sequencing captured expressed TCRB transcripts. This table comes from immunoSEQ multiplex PCR, and its TCRdb copy is limited to in-frame clones, with some not included. The data hold hundreds of thousands of clones, with about 15% observed a single time. Material: naive CD4+ T cells from blood. These receptors all come from a man aged 18 to 35 with type 1 diabetes.

The sample holds a few counts of this clone. The chain joins TRBV20-1 to TRBJ1-1, with D unclear. With 2 bases removed from V and 5 bases from J, the gap between germline ends came to 6 bases. The germline CDR1 and CDR2 sequences are DFQATT and SNEGSKA (reference sequence). This CDR3 has 11 residues. The CDR3 DNA sequence: TGCAGTGCTAGATGGGCAACTGAAGCTTTCTTT. Its translation is CSARWATEAFF.

The rearrangement uses TRBV4-3 and TRBJ2-1; 7 bases align to TRBD1. This CDR3 is built from 13 residues. The V gene end was trimmed by 3 bases and the J gene end by 11 bases; junction bases not matched to a gene: 7. Germline assignment: CDR1 LGHNA and CDR2 YSLEER. The CDR3 nucleotides are TGCGCCAGCAGCCACGAAACAGGGGCCAAGCAGTTCTTC. Protein: CASSHETGAKQFF.

This clone was counted only a few times. The chain combines TRBV29-1 with TRBJ2-3; possible D gene TRBD2, 6 bases. The length of the CDR3 is 13 residues. Germline V lookup: CDR1 SQVTM, CDR2 ANQGSEA. V gave up 7 bases and J gave up 3 bases, with 14 bases separating them. In nucleotides, the CDR3 is TGCAGCGCGCGTGCGGGGCGAACAGATACGCAGTATTTT. Amino acids: CSARAGRTDTQYF.

This clone was detected a few times. V is TRBV4-3 and J is TRBJ2-3; TRBD2 matches at 15 bases. This CDR3 spans 19 amino acids. Germline loops: CDR1 LGHNA, CDR2 YSLEER. The ends lost 4 bases at V and 3 bases at J; junction bases unmatched: 11. DNA of the CDR3: TGCGCCAGCAGCCGTTCTACGGGACTAGCGGGGGGAGGAACAGATACGCAGTATTTT. Translating it yields CASSRSTGLAGGGTDTQYF.

This chain connects TRBV11-2 to TRBJ2-3, with 12 bases fitting TRBD2. The CDR3 covers 16 residues. J gave up 3 bases and V 5 bases, and 6 bases lay outside the gene matches. Germline CDR1 is SGHAT and CDR2 is FQNNGV. CDR3 coding DNA: TGTGCCAGCAGCATCGCAGGGACTAGCGGGACAGATACGCAGTATTTT. Translated: CASSIAGTSGTDTQYF.

This clone was observed a handful of times. The genes are TRBV7-8 and TRBJ2-3, with 7 bases matching TRBD1. Germline-derived CDR1 and CDR2 are SGHVS and FQNEAQ. Losses at the gene ends were 9 bases for V and 4 bases for J; bases not matched to a gene: 10. The length of the CDR3 is 14 residues. The CDR3 coding sequence is TGTGCCAGTACGAGGACAGGCCGTGCAGATACGCAGTATTTT. It yields the protein CASTRTGRADTQYF.

There are a few counts of this clone. CDR3 loop: CASTRDAADNEQFF. The DNA for the CDR3 is TGCGCCAGCACGCGGGACGCCGCAGACAATGAGCAGTTCTTC. V usage is TRBV5-1 and J usage is TRBJ2-1; possibly TRBD2 for D (6 bases). The CDR3 loop spans 14 amino acids. Between the trimmed V and J ends, which lost 6 bases and 5 bases, there was a span of 15 bases. Germline V gene data show CDR1 as SGHRS and CDR2 as YFSETQ.

V and J are TRBV28 and TRBJ2-7; TRBD1 matches 7 bases. CDR1 and CDR2 from the germline V gene are MDHEN and SYDVKM. After removal of 7 bases from V and 12 bases from J, the junction contained 12 bases not matched to a gene. This CDR3 contains 12 residues. The CDR3 reads CASILTGQPPYF. In nucleotides, the CDR3 is TGTGCCAGCATTCTAACGGGACAGCCTCCGTACTTC.

There are a few counts of this clone. J is TRBJ1-2 and V is TRBV5-1, with TRBD1 matching over 7 bases. The ends lost 4 bases at V and 1 base at J; junction bases unmatched: 10. Germline V lookup: CDR1 SGHRS, CDR2 YFSETQ. This CDR3 is built from 16 residues. The CDR3 nucleotides read TGCGCCAGCAGCCCCGTCGGACAGGCGATTAACTATGGCTACACCTTC. It codes for CASSPVGQAINYGYTF. The full variable domain, in which reference TRBV5-1 and TRBJ1-2 provide the parts outside the CDR3, is KAGVTQTPRYLIKTRGQQVTLSCSPISGHRSVSWYQQTPGQGLQFLFEYFSETQRNKGNFPGRFSGRQFSNSRSEMNVSTLELGDSALYLCASSPVGQAINYGYTFGSGTRLTVV.

This clone was counted between two and nine times. The chain combines TRBV7-2 with TRBJ2-7; 8 nucleotides match TRBD2. Trimming at V came to 7 bases and at J to 2 bases, leaving 7 bases not matched to a gene. The CDR3 sequence is 14 residues long. Germline V gene sequence: CDR1 SGHTA, CDR2 FQGNSA. The CDR3 spells CASTKLAEPYEQYF. The CDR3 DNA is TGTGCCAGCACCAAACTAGCGGAGCCCTACGAGCAGTACTTC.

The chain recombines TRBV30 with TRBJ1-1; D unclear. Germline CDR1 and CDR2: GTSNPN and SVGIG (reference sequence). V shed 3 bases and J shed 9 bases, with 17 bases lying between them. The CDR3 consists of 13 residues. The CDR3 DNA reads TGTGCCTGGAGCGTCGACACTTCCCCAAAAGCTTTCTTT. Translation: CAWSVDTSPKAFF.

A few counts support this clone. In the same sample, other DNA sequences code for this CDR3. This chain links TRBV2 with TRBJ2-5; 9 positions match TRBD1. The CDR3 is 12 amino acids. Germline-derived CDR1 and CDR2 are SNHLY and FYNNEI. The V gene end was trimmed by 6 bases and the J gene end by 4 bases; junction bases not matched to a gene: 0. CDR3 DNA: TGTGCCAGCAGGGACAGGGGAGAGACCCAGTACTTC. This codes for CASRDRGETQYF.

This clone was picked up a small number of times. The DNA of the CDR3 is TGTGCCTGGAGTTTAGCTTCAGATACGCAGTATTTT. Protein: CAWSLASDTQYF. V is TRBV30 and J is TRBJ2-3; D unclear. In germline, CDR1 is GTSNPN, CDR2 SVGIG (reference sequence). V shed 2 bases and J shed 4 bases, with 7 bases lying between them. This CDR3 spans 12 amino acids.

The chain employs TRBV7-9 and TRBJ2-7; 9 bases are shared with TRBD1. The V gene's germline CDR1 is SEHNR and CDR2 FQNEAQ (reference sequence). With 5 bases clipped from V and 2 bases from J, the junction kept 13 bases outside the gene matches. The CDR3 consists of 17 residues. CDR3 DNA: TGTGCCAGCAGCGGGAGAGACAGGGGGGGCAGACCCTACGAGCAGTACTTC. It is translated as CASSGRDRGGRPYEQYF.

The chain recombines TRBV25-1 with TRBJ2-4, with 12 bases lining up with TRBD1. J was trimmed by 9 bases and V by 8 bases; bases with no gene match: 14. Germline V gene lookup returns CDR1 MGHDK and CDR2 SYGVNS. This CDR3 comprises 16 residues. The CDR3 sequence: CASLHRDRGRTVIQYF. In DNA form, the CDR3 reads TGTGCCAGCCTCCATCGGGACAGGGGGCGGACGGTCATTCAGTACTTC.

This clone has more than one count but fewer than ten. CDR3 sequence reads: CATSRDRGGAYEQYF. CDR3 nucleotide sequence: TGTGCCACCAGCAGAGATAGGGGCGGCGCCTACGAGCAGTACTTC. V and J are TRBV15 and TRBJ2-7; TRBD1 might be the D (5 bases). CDR1 and CDR2 from the germline V gene are LNHNV and YYDKDF (reference sequence). The CDR3 is 15 amino acids. V gave up 0 bases and J gave up 2 bases, with 11 bases separating them.

Only a few counts were recorded for this clone. The chain uses TRBV10-3 and TRBJ1-4, with a possible D match to TRBD1 (5 bases). The length of the CDR3 is 14 residues. CDR1 and CDR2 from the germline V gene are ENHRY and SYGVKD. Trimming took off 2 bases at V and 11 bases at J, with 15 bases between the two ends. The CDR3 sequence: CAISEPTVFGKLFF. DNA of the CDR3: TGTGCCATCAGTGAGCCGACAGTGTTTGGGAAACTGTTTTTT.

The chain couples TRBV5-1 to TRBJ2-1; 9 bases map to TRBD1. CDR3 length equals 16 residues. Trimming removed 0 bases from V and 7 bases from J; junction bases left unmatched: 8. Germline V CDR1 and CDR2: SGHRS, YFSETQ. The CDR3 region is CASSLVGDRAGNEQFF. For the CDR3, the DNA is TGCGCCAGCAGCTTGGTTGGGGACAGGGCCGGGAATGAGCAGTTCTTC.

This clone was observed a few times. This rearrangement joins TRBV5-1 to TRBJ2-3; 9 bases agree with TRBD2. This CDR3 has 16 residues. J was trimmed by 2 bases and V by 2 bases; bases with no gene match: 6. Germline lookup yields CDR1 SGHRS and CDR2 YFSETQ. CDR3 nucleotides: TGCGCCAGCAGCTTCGCGGGAGGGCCTACCACAGATACGCAGTATTTT. This sequence encodes CASSFAGGPTTDTQYF.

The V gene is TRBV4-3, the J gene TRBJ1-5, with 7 nucleotides matching TRBD1. Per the germline V gene, CDR1 is LGHNA and CDR2 is YSLEER. This CDR3 has 17 amino acids. J gave up 1 base and V 0 bases, and 6 bases lay outside the gene matches. The CDR3 here is CASSQDATGTSNQPQHF. Here the CDR3 DNA reads TGCGCCAGCAGCCAAGACGCGACAGGGACAAGCAATCAGCCCCAGCATTTT.

The chain has TRBV18 and TRBJ1-2; maybe TRBD1 (5 bases). This CDR3 is 16 amino acids long. V gave up 3 bases and J gave up 2 bases, with 16 bases separating them. The V gene's germline CDR1 is KGHSH and CDR2 LQKENI. The CDR3 loop is CASSPWSGARNYGYTF. CDR3 nucleotides: TGTGCCAGCTCACCGTGGAGCGGGGCGCGGAACTATGGCTACACCTTC. The full variable domain, its missing parts supplied by reference TRBV18 and TRBJ1-2, is NAGVMQNPRHLVRRRGQEARLRCSPMKGHSHVYWYRQLPEEGLKFMVYLQKENIIDESGMPKERFSAEFPKEGPSILRIQQVVRGDSAAYFCASSPWSGARNYGYTFGSGTRLTVV.

This clone has just a few counts. This chain joins TRBV7-2 and TRBJ2-2; 7 bases align to TRBD1. Germline V gene sequence: CDR1 SGHTA, CDR2 FQGNSA. The V gene end was trimmed by 0 bases and the J gene end by 3 bases; junction bases not matched to a gene: 4. This CDR3 has 16 amino acids. The chain's CDR3 is CASSLAGTAYTGELFF. CDR3 bases: TGTGCCAGCAGCTTAGCCGGGACAGCCTACACCGGGGAGCTGTTTTTT.

The chain uses TRBV7-9 and TRBJ2-7; D possibly corresponds to TRBD1 (5 bases). Germline loops: CDR1 SEHNR, CDR2 FQNEAQ (reference sequence). The CDR3 totals 14 residues. The V and J ends lost 7 bases and 2 bases respectively, with 15 bases between them. The CDR3 reads CASTPRQTPYEQYF. Here the CDR3 DNA reads TGTGCCAGCACTCCAAGACAGACCCCCTACGAGCAGTACTTC.

The CDR3 is CASSKRREPEGKETQYF. DNA for the CDR3: TGTGCCAGCAGCAAAAGGAGGGAACCGGAGGGGAAAGAGACCCAGTACTTC. The rearrangement uses TRBV21-1 and TRBJ2-5; TRBD2, the table's D call, lacks a check against the DNA. TRBV21-1 is a documented pseudogene. The CDR3 is 17 amino acids.

This rearrangement joins TRBV28 to TRBJ2-7; D might be TRBD1 (5 bases). V shed 3 bases and J shed 1 base, with 22 bases lying between them. CDR1 MDHEN and CDR2 SYDVKM come from the germline V gene. CDR3 length: 18 amino acids. The DNA of the CDR3 is TGTGCCAGCAGTTTCGTCTTCCAGGGATCGCAGATTTCCTACGAGCAGTACTTC. It translates to CASSFVFQGSQISYEQYF. The full variable domain, with the rest looked up from reference TRBV28 and TRBJ2-7, is DVKVTQSSRYLVKRTGEKVFLECVQDMDHENMFWYRQDPGLGLRLIYFSYDVKMKEKGDIPEGYSVSREKKERFSLILESASTNQTSMYLCASSFVFQGSQISYEQYFGPGTRLTVT.

The rearrangement joins TRBV7-2 to TRBJ1-5; maybe TRBD1 (5 bases). CDR1 and CDR2 from the germline V gene are SGHTA and FQGNSA. The CDR3 is made up of 14 amino acids. Trimming pared 5 bases from V and 10 bases from J, leaving 18 bases between. The CDR3 DNA reads TGTGCCAGCAGCCCGGACAAGTCAATCAGCCCCCAGCATTTT. Residues: CASSPDKSISPQHF.

J is TRBJ2-7 and V is TRBV7-2; the match to TRBD1 covers 7 bases. This CDR3 is 15 amino acids long. CDR1 is SGHTA, CDR2 FQGNSA, per germline. V dropped 2 bases and J dropped 2; count of bases not matched to a gene: 6. Here the CDR3 reads CASSLTRDRAYEQYF. In DNA, the CDR3 is TGTGCCAGCAGCTTAACCCGGGACAGAGCCTACGAGCAGTACTTC.

The genes are TRBV5-1 and TRBJ2-2, with 7 bases fitting TRBD2. The CDR3 has 13 residues. J gave up 5 bases and V 5 bases, and 3 bases lay outside the gene matches. Looked up from germline, CDR1 is SGHRS and CDR2 is YFSETQ. CDR3 nucleotides: TGCGCCAGCAGGCCGGGAGGAACCGGGGAGCTGTTTTTT. It is translated as CASRPGGTGELFF.

The rearrangement joins TRBV15 to TRBJ2-5; TRBD1 matches 10 bases. The V segment lost 3 bases and the J segment 5 bases; nucleotides outside the gene matches: 3. Germline V gene data show CDR1 as LNHNV and CDR2 as YYDKDF (reference sequence). This CDR3 has 14 residues. The CDR3 DNA follows: TGTGCCACCAGCAGGACAGGGGGCGTCGAGACCCAGTACTTC. This sequence encodes CATSRTGGVETQYF.

The genes are TRBV9 and TRBJ2-7, with D perhaps matching TRBD1 (6 bases). CDR3 length: 16 amino acids. The germline V and J ends were trimmed by 3 bases and 0 bases, with 16 bases remaining between them. Germline values: CDR1 SGDLS, CDR2 YYNGEE. The CDR3: CASSERSGTNSYEQYF. The CDR3 DNA is TGTGCCAGCAGCGAACGCTCCGGGACAAACTCCTACGAGCAGTACTTC.